One and the same sample provided the 15 T cell receptor beta chains below, sequenced in a study of identical twins (dated by TCRdb to between 2015 and 2016). Libraries were made using 5' RACE. Data came from an Illumina HiSeq 2000. TCRdb passed the public sequencing reads through fastp at Q25 and MiXCR, retaining productive beta sequences. Rows with a matching CDR3 protein are joined into one entry that keeps the most common DNA and genes. The sample profile shows under 1 million distinct CDR3 sequences; roughly an eighth of them were found once. The ten top clones hold about 1.5% of the sample. The data were also submitted as part of a second study, on yellow fever vaccine responses in identical twins.

The specimen sequenced was PBMCs. The receptors derive from a woman aged 18-29 years in good health.

V gene TRBV6-1 combines with J gene TRBJ2-5, with TRBD2 matching over 7 bases. J was trimmed by 1 base and V by 7 bases; bases with no gene match: 9. The CDR3 contains 15 residues. The germline gives CDR1 MNHNS, CDR2 SASEGT. CDR3 bases: TGTGCCAGCATAGGCGGGAGAGGCGGCCAAGAGACCCAGTACTTC. It yields the protein CASIGGRGGQETQYF.

This clonotype was seen ten or more times. This chain links TRBV7-6 with TRBJ2-3, with D perhaps matching TRBD2 (5 bases). With 5 bases removed from V and 6 bases from J, the gap between germline ends came to 12 bases. Germline loops: CDR1 SGHVS, CDR2 FNYEAQ. The CDR3 is 13 amino acids. CDR3 DNA: TGTGCCAGCAGCCTCAGCGGCGGGGATACGCAGTATTTT. Amino acids: CASSLSGGDTQYF.

The gene calls are TRBV20-1 and TRBJ2-1, with D possibly called TRBD1 or TRBD2 (6 bases each). Germline values: CDR1 DFQATT, CDR2 SNEGSKA (reference sequence). CDR3 length equals 12 residues. Deletions cut 5 bases from V and 4 bases from J, with 9 bases between. CDR3 region: CSAGGLYNEQFF. The CDR3 bases are TGCAGTGCTGGGGGGCTTTACAATGAGCAGTTCTTC.

The chain is built from TRBV6-1 and TRBJ2-3; 8 nucleotides match TRBD2. The CDR3 length is 17 residues. Germline CDR1 and CDR2: MNHNS and SASEGT. V gave up 4 bases and J gave up 8 bases; unmatched junction bases: 17. CDR3 residues: CASSGPPSGGSVGTQYF. CDR3 sequence (DNA): TGTGCCAGCAGTGGTCCTCCAAGCGGGGGCTCCGTCGGTACGCAGTATTTT.

This chain connects TRBV5-1 to TRBJ2-7; perhaps TRBD1 as D (6 bases). Trimming removed 7 bases from V and 1 base from J, with 9 bases in between. CDR1 is SGHRS, CDR2 YFSETQ, per germline. The CDR3 runs 12 residues. The CDR3: CASRTESYEQYF. For the CDR3, the DNA is TGCGCCAGCCGGACAGAATCCTACGAGCAGTACTTC.

This clonotype turned up a few times. This chain uses TRBV6-1 with TRBJ2-4; TRBD1 is a possible D gene (6 bases). Germline V gene lookup returns CDR1 MNHNS and CDR2 SASEGT. This CDR3 is 15 amino acids long. With 8 bases removed from V and 3 bases from J, the gap between germline ends came to 17 bases. DNA for the CDR3: TGTGCCAGCGGAGAACAGGGAAATGACAAAAACATTCAGTACTTC. This codes for CASGEQGNDKNIQYF.

V usage is TRBV10-3 and J usage is TRBJ2-1; 8 positions match TRBD2. The CDR3 runs 19 residues. After removal of 0 bases from V and 4 bases from J, the junction contained 14 bases not matched to a gene. Per the germline V gene, CDR1 is ENHRY and CDR2 is SYGVKD. The CDR3 sequence is CAISESGSSGRGSYNEQFF. The CDR3 nucleotides are TGTGCCATCAGTGAGTCGGGATCGAGCGGGAGAGGGAGTTACAATGAGCAGTTCTTC.

This clonotype was counted a few times. The chain couples TRBV7-9 to TRBJ2-7, with D possibly being TRBD1 or TRBD2 (5 bases each). Germline CDR1 reads SEHNR; CDR2 reads FQNEAQ (reference sequence). V lost 1 base and J lost 0, with 10 bases in between. This CDR3 region has 15 residues. The CDR3: CASSLDEGSSYEQYF. CDR3 DNA: TGTGCCAGCAGCTTAGATGAGGGGAGCTCCTACGAGCAGTACTTC.

This chain links TRBV6-5 with TRBJ2-4, with D unresolved. Trimming pared 2 bases from V and 1 base from J, leaving 15 bases between. The length of the CDR3 is 17 residues. Looked up from germline, CDR1 is MNHEY and CDR2 is SVGAGI. This chain's CDR3 is CASSYRVGNAAKNIQYF. As DNA, the CDR3 is TGTGCCAGCAGTTACAGGGTGGGGAATGCCGCCAAAAACATTCAGTACTTC.

The chain links TRBV12-3 or TRBV12-4 to TRBJ1-1; D uncertain. V lost 7 bases to trimming and J lost 4 bases, with 22 bases between them. CDR3 length: 16 amino acids. Here the CDR3 DNA reads TGTGCCAGCACCATTACTTCCTCAAGTCCTAGCACTGAAGCTTTCTTT. Translated, it gives CASTITSSSPSTEAFF.

This clonotype was picked up many times. The CDR3 here is CASSLVGSGELFF. The CDR3, as DNA: TGTGCCAGCAGTTTAGTGGGGAGCGGGGAGCTGTTTTTT. This chain joins TRBV12-3 or TRBV12-4 and TRBJ2-2; weak D call: TRBD2 (5 bases). The CDR3 is 13 residues long. The germline V and J ends were trimmed by 1 base and 7 bases, with 7 bases remaining between them.

V gene TRBV12-3 or TRBV12-4 combines with J gene TRBJ2-1; D unresolved. Trimming removed 6 bases at V and 5 bases at J, with 11 bases between. The CDR3 consists of 13 residues. In DNA, the CDR3 is TGTGCCAGCAGGTCACCCAGCCACAATGAGCAGTTCTTC. Encoded protein: CASRSPSHNEQFF.

V usage is TRBV12-3 or TRBV12-4 and J usage is TRBJ2-5, with TRBD1 as a possible D gene (6 bases). The CDR3 totals 14 residues. Trimming removed 6 bases at V and 7 bases at J, with 18 bases between. Here the CDR3 DNA reads TGTGCCAGCAGACCCCGGGACAATACAGGGACCCAGTACTTC. Protein: CASRPRDNTGTQYF.

The genes are TRBV3-1 and TRBJ2-7; D is unclear. Trimming cost V 1 base and J 3 bases, with 10 bases left between them. Germline CDR1 LGHDT, CDR2 YNNKEL (reference sequence). The CDR3 covers 14 residues. CDR3 sequence: CASSQGDRYYEQYF. Here the CDR3 DNA reads TGTGCCAGCAGCCAAGGCGATAGATACTACGAGCAGTACTTC.

This sequence joins TRBV4-1 and TRBJ2-1; D possibly corresponds to TRBD1 (6 bases). Germline V gene lookup returns CDR1 MGHRA and CDR2 YSYEKL. The CDR3 is 18 amino acids. Trimming left V 7 bases short and J 7 bases short, with 29 bases between. The CDR3: CASTPRGKGHDPSNEQFF. CDR3 nucleotide sequence: TGCGCCAGCACCCCAAGGGGGAAGGGGCACGACCCCTCAAATGAGCAGTTCTTC.